This T cell receptor (beta chain) emerged from a study of patients and donors after allogeneic stem cell transplantation. TCRdb processed the RT-PCR reads anew with MiXCR; each CDR3 protein has one entry. The sample shows fewer than 30,000 distinct CDR3 sequences, approximately 8.8% of them seen only once. Germline assignment: CDR1 SGHRS and CDR2 YFSETQ. This CDR3 is 14 amino acids long. Trimming removed 3 bases from V and 2 bases from J; junction bases left unmatched: 3. In this sample, this clonotype turned up a few times. The clonotype originates from a human donor who was either an allogeneic HSCT recipient or a stem cell or donor lymphocyte infusion donor (not recorded which). It is not recorded whose cells these are; they may come from a transplant donor. The specimen was blood, either unsorted or a sorted T cell fraction (not recorded which). The genes are TRBV5-1 and TRBJ2-7; the match to TRBD2 covers 9 bases. As DNA, the CDR3 is TGCGCCAGCAGCTCGACTAGCGGAACCTACGAGCAGTACTTC. Protein: CASSSTSGTYEQYF.